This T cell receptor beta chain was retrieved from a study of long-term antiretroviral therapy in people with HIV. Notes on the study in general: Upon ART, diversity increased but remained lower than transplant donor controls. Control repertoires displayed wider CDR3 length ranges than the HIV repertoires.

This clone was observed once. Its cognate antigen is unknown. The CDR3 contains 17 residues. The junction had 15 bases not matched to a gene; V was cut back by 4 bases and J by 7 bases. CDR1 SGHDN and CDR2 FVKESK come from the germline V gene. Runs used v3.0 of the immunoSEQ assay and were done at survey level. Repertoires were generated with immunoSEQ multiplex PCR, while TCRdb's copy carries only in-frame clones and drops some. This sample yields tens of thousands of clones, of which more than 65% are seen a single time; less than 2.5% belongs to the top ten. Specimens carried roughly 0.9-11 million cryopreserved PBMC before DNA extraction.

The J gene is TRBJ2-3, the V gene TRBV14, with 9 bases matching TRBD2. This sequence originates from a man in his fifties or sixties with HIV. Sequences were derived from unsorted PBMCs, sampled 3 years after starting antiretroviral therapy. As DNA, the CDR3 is TGTGCCAGCAGCCCCCTCCGCGGGGGGGACCCTTTATATACGCAGTATTTT. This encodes CASSPLRGGDPLYTQYF.